A selection of T cell receptor beta chains follows, all from one sample in a study of T cell changes during pregnancy in multiple sclerosis. Using immunoSEQ multiplex PCR, the repertoire was profiled, and TCRdb retains in-frame clones only, with some absent. The sample lists some 77,000 clones, around 91% occurring once. Sequences were derived from peripheral blood, sampled before pregnancy. The origin of the receptors is a female donor with multiple sclerosis, enrolled in a pregnancy study. CDR3s include the opening cysteine and the closing phenylalanine or tryptophan. Fields, in order: V gene, CDR3 length, D gene, J gene, clone size, CDR3 DNA, CDR3 protein. A D gene is named only where the DNA matches it firmly. The size field is filled for only some rows; it gives once, few, many or a size class.

TRBV2	15	TRBD1	TRBJ2-5	.	TGTGCCAGCAGTGTCTACAGGGGGCGCCGAGAGACCCAGTACTTC	CASSVYRGRRETQYF
TRBV5-6	15	TRBD1	TRBJ1-2	.	TGTGCCAGCAGCTCCTGGACAGGGGGCAACTATGGCTACACCTTC	CASSSWTGGNYGYTF
TRBV10-3	15	.	TRBJ1-2	.	TGTGCCACCACTAGTATCGAGGGGAGGGGCTATGGCTACACCTTC	CATTSIEGRGYGYTF
TRBV6-1	14	.	TRBJ2-7	.	TGTGCCAGCAGTGAAGCCGGGACATCCTACGAGCAGTACTTC	CASSEAGTSYEQYF
TRBV7-9	13	.	TRBJ1-2	.	TGTGCCAGCAGCTTAGCGGCCCTCTATGGCTACACCTTC	CASSLAALYGYTF
TRBV5-4	15	.	TRBJ1-1	.	TGTGCCAGCAGCTTTCCCCAAGGAGGGACTACTGAAGCTTTCTTT	CASSFPQGGTTEAFF
TRBV2	12	.	TRBJ2-5	once	TGTGCCAGCAGGGGACAACAAGAGACCCAGTACTTC	CASRGQQETQYF
TRBV7-2	13	.	TRBJ1-1	.	TGTGCCAGCAGCTTATTCGTCGGGACTGAAGCTTTCTTT	CASSLFVGTEAFF
TRBV19	15	TRBD1	TRBJ1-5	few	TGTGCCAGTAGAGACAGGGGTTTTGGTAATCAGCCCCAGCATTTT	CASRDRGFGNQPQHF
TRBV20-1	11	.	TRBJ1-2	.	TGCAGTGCTAGACAGGTATATGGCTACACCTTC	CSARQVYGYTF
TRBV7-2	14	.	TRBJ2-1	.	TGTGCCAGCAGCTTAAACAGAATCTTGGGTGAGCAGTTCTTC	CASSLNRILGEQFF
TRBV7-9	14	TRBD1	TRBJ1-1	few	TGTGCCAGCAAAAGGGACAGGGTGAACACTGAAGCTTTCTTT	CASKRDRVNTEAFF
TRBV6-5	15	.	TRBJ1-1	.	TGTGCCAGCAGTTCCCAGGGACACCCGAACACTGAAGCTTTCTTT	CASSSQGHPNTEAFF
TRBV29-1	12	.	TRBJ2-3	once	TGCAGCGTTGTGCAGGGTACAGATACGCAGTATTTT	CSVVQGTDTQYF
TRBV28	12	.	TRBJ2-5	.	TGTGCCAGCGCTCGCACCGGCGGGACCCAGTACTTC	CASARTGGTQYF
TRBV5-1	14	.	TRBJ1-1	.	TGCGCCAGCTCCACTCAAGGGGGGAACACTGAAGCTTTCTTT	CASSTQGGNTEAFF
TRBV5-4	15	.	TRBJ1-6	.	TGTGCCAGCAGCTCCGGATGGGGGGGCTATTCACCCCTCCACTTT	CASSSGWGGYSPLHF
TRBV19	14	.	TRBJ2-3	.	TGTGCCAGTAGTGCTAGATGGATAGCAGATACGCAGTATTTT	CASSARWIADTQYF
TRBV19	13	TRBD1	TRBJ1-2	.	TGTGCCAGTAGCTTTCACAGGGGAAGGAGCTACACCTTC	CASSFHRGRSYTF
TRBV30	14	.	TRBJ1-2	.	TGTGCCTGGACCCAATTCAGGGGCGCTGGCGGCTACACCTTC	CAWTQFRGAGGYTF
TRBV5-1	18	.	TRBJ1-3	.	TGCGCCAGCAGCAACCGGGAGGGCCCGGGGCTGTCTGGAAACACCATATATTTT	CASSNREGPGLSGNTIYF
TRBV19	14	.	TRBJ2-5	.	TGTGCCAGTAGTATCAGGTGGTCGTTGGAGACCCAGTACTTC	CASSIRWSLETQYF
TRBV7-2	13	.	TRBJ1-6	.	TGTGCCAGCAGCCCTCGACAGTTTTCACCCCTCCACTTT	CASSPRQFSPLHF
TRBV7-3	14	.	TRBJ1-2	.	TGTGCCAGCAGCTCTGGGCCAGGGGAACGGGGCTACACCTTC	CASSSGPGERGYTF
TRBV29-1	17	TRBD2	TRBJ2-1	.	TGCAGCGTTTTTGGGATAGCGGGGGCCCTCTCCTACAATGAGCAGTTCTTC	CSVFGIAGALSYNEQFF
TRBV28	13	.	TRBJ2-3	.	TGTGCCAGCAGCCCCGCGGGGTCAGATACGCAGTATTTT	CASSPAGSDTQYF
TRBV6-1	13	.	TRBJ2-7	.	TGTGCCAGCAGTGAAGAGTCACACTACGAGCAGTACTTC	CASSEESHYEQYF
TRBV5-4	16	TRBD1	TRBJ1-5	.	TGTGCCAGCAGCTTGGAAGGGACAGGGGGCAATCAGCCCCAGCATTTT	CASSLEGTGGNQPQHF
TRBV7-3	16	TRBD1	TRBJ2-2	.	TGTGCCAGCAGCTTAATAACAGGGGAATACACCGGGGAGCTGTTTTTT	CASSLITGEYTGELFF
TRBV6-4	15	TRBD1	TRBJ2-2	.	TGTGCCAGCAGTGCCGGGACAGGGGGCACCGGGGAGCTGTTTTTT	CASSAGTGGTGELFF
TRBV15	16	.	TRBJ1-2	.	TGTGCCACCAGCAGAGGAGGGGGGGAAACTAACTATGGCTACACCTTC	CATSRGGGETNYGYTF